The 22 T cell receptor beta chains below all came from one sample that was sequenced in a study of T cell changes during pregnancy in multiple sclerosis. Measured with immunoSEQ multiplex PCR; TCRdb has only the in-frame clones, and not every one. The data hold some 60,000 clones, with approximately 91% observed a single time. The sequenced sample was peripheral blood, obtained in the second trimester of pregnancy. These receptor sequences come from a female donor with multiple sclerosis, enrolled in a pregnancy study.

This chain connects TRBV11-2 to TRBJ2-7; possibly TRBD2 for D (6 bases). The length of the CDR3 is 13 residues. CDR1 is SGHAT and CDR2 is FQNNGV in the germline V gene. Trimming left V 3 bases short and J 6 bases short, with 12 bases between. CDR3 sequence: CASSFNRDSEQYF. The CDR3 nucleotides are TGTGCCAGCAGCTTTAACCGGGACTCCGAGCAGTACTTC.

The V call is TRBV6-4, the J call TRBJ2-1; 8 bases match TRBD2. Trimming cost V 6 bases and J 5 bases; bases outside gene matches: 9. The CDR3 runs to 15 residues. CDR1 and CDR2 from the germline V gene are MRHNA and SNTAGT. DNA for the CDR3: TGTGCCAGCAGACCGGGACTAGGGACAAACAATGAGCAGTTCTTC. Its protein product is CASRPGLGTNNEQFF.

The genes are TRBV5-1 and TRBJ2-5; TRBD2 is a possible D gene (6 bases). CDR1 SGHRS and CDR2 YFSETQ come from the germline V gene. V lost 0 bases and J lost 2, with 8 bases in between. The CDR3 is 14 residues long. CDR3 sequence (DNA): TGCGCCAGCAGCTTGGCCGGGGGTCAAGAGACCCAGTACTTC. This encodes CASSLAGGQETQYF.

V and J are TRBV18 and TRBJ1-2, with 7 bases matching TRBD1. The germline CDR1 and CDR2 sequences are KGHSH and LQKENI. The CDR3 has 19 amino acids. V was pared by 1 base and J by 3 bases, with 17 bases of the junction left unmatched. CDR3 in DNA: TGTGCCAGCTCACCACTTTTAGACATCCTGAGGGGGCATGACTATGGCTACACCTTC. This codes for CASSPLLDILRGHDYGYTF.

This clone was seen a single time. The rearrangement uses TRBV7-9 and TRBJ2-1; 7 bases map to TRBD2. Trimming took 5 bases from V and 9 from J; bases not matched to a gene: 13. Germline CDR1 is SEHNR and CDR2 is FQNEAQ (reference sequence). The CDR3 has 15 amino acids. For the CDR3, the DNA is TGTGCCAGCAGCCAAAGCGGGGACGGACTAGGTGAGCAGTTCTTC. This codes for CASSQSGDGLGEQFF.

The rearrangement joins TRBV10-2 to TRBJ1-3; no firm D call. CDR3 length equals 16 residues. Germline CDR1 and CDR2: WSHSY and SAAADI. The V and J ends lost 3 bases and 0 bases respectively, with 12 bases between them. The CDR3 protein is CASSDWVGSSGNTIYF. For the CDR3, the DNA is TGCGCCAGCAGTGATTGGGTTGGGAGCTCTGGAAACACCATATATTTT.

This rearrangement joins TRBV7-2 to TRBJ2-7; D possibly corresponds to TRBD1 (6 bases). V lost 5 bases and J 2 bases, leaving 7 bases between the germline ends. This CDR3 spans 12 amino acids. Germline V gives CDR1 SGHTA, CDR2 FQGNSA. The CDR3 loop reads CASSRTAYEQYF. The CDR3 DNA reads TGTGCCAGCAGCCGGACAGCCTACGAGCAGTACTTC.

V gene TRBV5-1 combines with J gene TRBJ2-5; the match to TRBD1 covers 9 bases. This CDR3 contains 15 residues. V lost 4 bases, J lost 5 bases, and 9 bases stayed unmatched. The germline V gene has CDR1 SGHRS and CDR2 YFSETQ. CDR3 sequence reads: CASSRGDRVAETQYF. The CDR3 bases are TGCGCCAGCAGCCGCGGGGACAGGGTCGCGGAGACCCAGTACTTC.

Only one count was recorded for this clone. The genes are TRBV11-2 and TRBJ2-4, with 9 bases matching TRBD1. J was trimmed by 10 bases and V by 4 bases; bases with no gene match: 11. This CDR3 contains 15 residues. Germline V gene lookup returns CDR1 SGHAT and CDR2 FQNNGV. Written as DNA, the CDR3 is TGTGCCAGCAGCTCCCAGGGACAGGGTCGGGGAATTCAGTACTTC. Translated: CASSSQGQGRGIQYF.

V and J are TRBV5-1 and TRBJ2-2; maybe TRBD1 (6 bases). The CDR3 length is 16 residues. Looked up from germline, CDR1 is SGHRS and CDR2 is YFSETQ. Trimming pared 0 bases from V and 2 bases from J, leaving 11 bases between. CDR3 in DNA: TGCGCCAGCAGCTTGGTAAGGGACACAAACACCGGGGAGCTGTTTTTT. Its translation is CASSLVRDTNTGELFF.

The chain recombines TRBV30 with TRBJ1-3; D is perhaps TRBD1 (6 bases). CDR1 is GTSNPN and CDR2 is SVGIG in the germline V gene (reference sequence). CDR3 length equals 12 residues. Trimming took 8 bases from V and 2 from J, leaving 10 bases between them. As DNA, the CDR3 is TGTGCCACTAGGACAGCTGGAAACACCATATATTTT. Translated: CATRTAGNTIYF.

The chain joins TRBV14 to TRBJ2-3; tentatively, D is TRBD1 (6 bases). CDR3 length: 16 amino acids. V was clipped by 4 bases and J by 5 bases, with 19 bases between them. Germline CDR1 reads SGHDN; CDR2 reads FVKESK. The DNA for the CDR3 is TGTGCCAGCAGCCGGCGACGGACAGCCGCCCAAGATACGCAGTATTTT. Translation: CASSRRRTAAQDTQYF.

The chain is built from TRBV4-3 and TRBJ2-1, with TRBD1 identical over 9 bases. The trim removed 0 bases at V and 5 bases at J, leaving 5 bases unmatched. The CDR3 is 16 amino acids. CDR1 and CDR2 from the germline V gene are LGHNA and YSLEER. This chain's CDR3 is CASSQDMGTGHNEQFF. CDR3 bases: TGCGCCAGCAGCCAAGACATGGGGACAGGGCACAATGAGCAGTTCTTC.

The rearrangement links TRBV7-8 to TRBJ1-5; tentatively, D is TRBD1 (6 bases). There are 15 residues in the CDR3. Germline assignment: CDR1 SGHVS and CDR2 FQNEAQ. Deletions cut 2 bases from V and 8 bases from J, with 16 bases between. CDR3 sequence: CASSLQQGAEEPQHF. The CDR3 DNA sequence: TGTGCCAGCAGCTTACAACAGGGAGCTGAGGAGCCCCAGCATTTT.

The V gene is TRBV5-6, the J gene TRBJ2-1, with 7 bases fitting TRBD1. The V segment lost 3 bases and the J segment 3 bases; nucleotides outside the gene matches: 3. The CDR3 covers 14 residues. The germline gives CDR1 SGHDT, CDR2 YYEEEE. CDR3 loop: CASSWGQSYNEQFF. In nucleotides, the CDR3 is TGTGCCAGCAGCTGGGGACAGAGCTACAATGAGCAGTTCTTC.

V usage is TRBV29-1 and J usage is TRBJ1-3; possibly TRBD1 for D (5 bases). Germline V gene sequence: CDR1 SQVTM, CDR2 ANQGSEA. There are 17 residues in the CDR3. Trimming left V 0 bases short and J 2 bases short, with 17 bases between. The CDR3 here is CSVEDQRVRGAGNTIYF. CDR3 sequence (DNA): TGCAGCGTTGAAGATCAAAGGGTACGGGGGGCTGGAAACACCATATATTTT.

The chain has TRBV6-4 and TRBJ2-3, with TRBD2 matching over 11 bases. Germline values: CDR1 MRHNA, CDR2 SNTAGT. The trim removed 10 bases at V and 8 bases at J, leaving 11 bases unmatched. CDR3 size: 14 residues. CDR3 sequence reads: CANRSGGAARTQYF. CDR3 nucleotide sequence: TGTGCCAACCGTAGCGGGGGGGCCGCGCGTACGCAGTATTTT.

The table lists this clone with a count of one. The gene calls are TRBV29-1 and TRBJ2-2; 10 bases fit TRBD1. The length of the CDR3 is 16 residues. Germline V lookup: CDR1 SQVTM, CDR2 ANQGSEA. Trimming took 1 base from V and 2 from J; bases not matched to a gene: 4. The CDR3 bases are TGCAGCGTTGAAGGGGACAGGGGAATAAACACCGGGGAGCTGTTTTTT. Residues: CSVEGDRGINTGELFF.

This sequence joins TRBV10-3 and TRBJ1-5; D ambiguous. This CDR3 is 12 amino acids long. Germline CDR1 ENHRY, CDR2 SYGVKD. The ends were cut back, 8 bases at V and 4 bases at J, with 9 bases in the middle. The CDR3 coding sequence is TGTGCCATCGGAGTTTCAAATCAGCCCCAGCATTTT. Amino acids: CAIGVSNQPQHF.

The chain has TRBV19 and TRBJ1-1; TRBD1 might be the D (5 bases). This CDR3 has 14 residues. The V end lost 7 bases, the J end lost 1 base, and 13 bases lay between the germline ends. The germline V gene has CDR1 LNHDA and CDR2 SQIVND (reference sequence). The CDR3 DNA reads as TGTGCCAGTACAAGGGACTCGGGGAACACTGAAGCTTTCTTT. Translating it yields CASTRDSGNTEAFF. Full variable domain (rest looked up from reference TRBV19 and TRBJ1-1): DGGITQSPKYLFRKEGQNVTLSCEQNLNHDAMYWYRQDPGQGLRLIYYSQIVNDFQKGDIAEGYSVSREKKESFPLTVTSAQKNPTAFYLCASTRDSGNTEAFFGQGTRLTVV.

The chain has TRBV7-2 and TRBJ1-2; a possible D gene is TRBD1 (5 bases). Germline V gives CDR1 SGHTA, CDR2 FQGNSA. V was shortened by 6 bases and J by 4 bases, with 15 bases between the two germline ends. CDR3 size: 14 residues. CDR3 bases: TGTGCCAGCAGGTTGATCCAGGGCCCCTATGGCTACACCTTC. It translates to CASRLIQGPYGYTF.

J is TRBJ1-4 and V is TRBV9; D is possibly TRBD1 (5 bases). Germline V CDR1 and CDR2: SGDLS, YYNGEE. Trimming removed 0 bases from V and 6 bases from J, with 12 bases in between. This CDR3 is 15 amino acids long. CDR3 DNA: TGTGCCAGCAGCGTAGCGCAGGGTAGGGATGAAAAACTGTTTTTT. Encoded protein: CASSVAQGRDEKLFF.